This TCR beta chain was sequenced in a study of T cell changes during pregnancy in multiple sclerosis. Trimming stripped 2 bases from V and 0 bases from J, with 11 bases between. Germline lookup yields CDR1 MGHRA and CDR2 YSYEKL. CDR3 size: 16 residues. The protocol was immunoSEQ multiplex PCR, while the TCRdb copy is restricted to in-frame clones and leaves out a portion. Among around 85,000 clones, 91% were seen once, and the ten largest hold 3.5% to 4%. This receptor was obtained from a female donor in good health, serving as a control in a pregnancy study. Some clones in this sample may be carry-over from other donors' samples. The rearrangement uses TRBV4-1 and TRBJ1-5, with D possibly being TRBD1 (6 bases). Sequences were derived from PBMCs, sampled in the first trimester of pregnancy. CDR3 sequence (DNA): TGCGCCAGCAGCCAACCCGGCAGGGGTAGCAATCAGCCCCAGCATTTT. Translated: CASSQPGRGSNQPQHF.